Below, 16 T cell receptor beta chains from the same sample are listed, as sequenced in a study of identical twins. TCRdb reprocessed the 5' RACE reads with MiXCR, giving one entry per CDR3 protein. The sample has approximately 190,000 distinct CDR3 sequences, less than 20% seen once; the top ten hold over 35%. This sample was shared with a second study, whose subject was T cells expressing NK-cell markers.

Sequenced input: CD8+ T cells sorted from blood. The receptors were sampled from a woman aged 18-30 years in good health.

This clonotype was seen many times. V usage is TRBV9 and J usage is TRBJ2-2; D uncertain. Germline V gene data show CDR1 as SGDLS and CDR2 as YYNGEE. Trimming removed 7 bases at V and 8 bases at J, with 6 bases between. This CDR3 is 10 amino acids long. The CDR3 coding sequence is TGTGCCAGCGGGCGGGGGGAGCTGTTTTTT. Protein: CASGRGELFF.

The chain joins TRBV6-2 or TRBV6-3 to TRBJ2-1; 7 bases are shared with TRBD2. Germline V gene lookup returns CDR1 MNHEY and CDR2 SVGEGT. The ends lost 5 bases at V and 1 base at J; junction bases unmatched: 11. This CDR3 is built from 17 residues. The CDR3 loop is CASSELAGDESYNEQFF. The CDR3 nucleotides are TGTGCCAGCAGTGAGTTGGCGGGAGACGAGTCCTACAATGAGCAGTTCTTC.

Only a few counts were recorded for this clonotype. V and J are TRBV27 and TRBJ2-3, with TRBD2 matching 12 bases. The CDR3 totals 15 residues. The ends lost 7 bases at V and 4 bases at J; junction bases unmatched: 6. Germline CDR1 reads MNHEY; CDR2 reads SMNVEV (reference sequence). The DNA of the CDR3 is TGTGCCAGCACGACCACTAGCGGGAGGTCAGATACGCAGTATTTT. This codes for CASTTTSGRSDTQYF.

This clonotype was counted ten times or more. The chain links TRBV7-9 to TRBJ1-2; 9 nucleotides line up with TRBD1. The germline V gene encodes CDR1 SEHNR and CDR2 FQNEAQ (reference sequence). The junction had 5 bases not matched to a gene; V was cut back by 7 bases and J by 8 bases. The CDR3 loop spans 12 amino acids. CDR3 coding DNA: TGTGCCAGCACCTCACAGGGGGCAGGCTACACCTTC. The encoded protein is CASTSQGAGYTF.

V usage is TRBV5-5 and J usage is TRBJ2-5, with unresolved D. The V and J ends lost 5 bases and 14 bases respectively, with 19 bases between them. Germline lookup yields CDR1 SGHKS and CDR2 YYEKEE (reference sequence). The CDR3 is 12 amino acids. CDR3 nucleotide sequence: TGTGCCAGCAGTTATGATAGCCGATCAGTTTACTTC. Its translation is CASSYDSRSVYF.

For the CDR3, the DNA is TGCGCCAGCAGCTTGTCTACCCCCTACAATGAGCAGTTCTTC. Translating it yields CASSLSTPYNEQFF. V is TRBV5-1 and J is TRBJ2-1; D uncertain. The CDR3 is 14 amino acids. Per the germline V gene, CDR1 is SGHRS and CDR2 is YFSETQ. V lost 1 base and J lost 2, with 7 bases in between.

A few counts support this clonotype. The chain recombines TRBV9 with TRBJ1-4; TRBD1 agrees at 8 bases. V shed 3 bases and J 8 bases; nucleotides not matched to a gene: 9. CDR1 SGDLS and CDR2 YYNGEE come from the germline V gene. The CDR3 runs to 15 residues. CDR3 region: CASSASGGAGEKLFF. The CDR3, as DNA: TGTGCCAGCAGCGCTTCAGGGGGCGCAGGCGAAAAACTGTTTTTT.

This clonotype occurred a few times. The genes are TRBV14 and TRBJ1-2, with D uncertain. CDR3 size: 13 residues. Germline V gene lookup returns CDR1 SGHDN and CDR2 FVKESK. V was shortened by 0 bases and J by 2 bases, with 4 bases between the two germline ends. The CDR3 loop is CASSQEPNYGYTF. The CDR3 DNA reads TGTGCCAGCAGCCAAGAGCCAAACTATGGCTACACCTTC.

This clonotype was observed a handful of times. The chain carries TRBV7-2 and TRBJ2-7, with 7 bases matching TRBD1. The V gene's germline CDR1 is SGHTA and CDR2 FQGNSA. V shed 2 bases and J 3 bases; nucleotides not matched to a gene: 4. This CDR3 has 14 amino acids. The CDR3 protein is CASSLRQGYYEQYF. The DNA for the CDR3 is TGTGCCAGCAGCTTAAGACAGGGATACTACGAGCAGTACTTC.

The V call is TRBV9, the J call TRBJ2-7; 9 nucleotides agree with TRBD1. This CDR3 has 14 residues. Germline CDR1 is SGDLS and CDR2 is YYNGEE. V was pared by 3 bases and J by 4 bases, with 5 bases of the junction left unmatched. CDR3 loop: CASSAAGTGYEQYF. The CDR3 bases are TGTGCCAGCAGCGCGGCCGGGACAGGGTACGAGCAGTACTTC. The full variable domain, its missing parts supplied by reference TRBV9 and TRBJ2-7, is DSGVTQTPKHLITATGQRVTLRCSPRSGDLSVYWYQQSLDQGLQFLIQYYNGEERAKGNILERFSAQQFPDLHSELNLSSLELGDSALYFCASSAAGTGYEQYFGPGTRLTVT.

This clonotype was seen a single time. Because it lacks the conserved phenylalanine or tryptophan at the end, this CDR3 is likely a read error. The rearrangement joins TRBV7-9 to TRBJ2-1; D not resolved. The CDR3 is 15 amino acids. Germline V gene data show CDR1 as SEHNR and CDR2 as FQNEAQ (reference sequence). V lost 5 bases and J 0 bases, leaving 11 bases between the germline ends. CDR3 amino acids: CASSPPQSSYNEQFI. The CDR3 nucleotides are TGTGCCAGCAGCCCACCCCAAAGCTCCTACAATGAGCAGTTCATC.

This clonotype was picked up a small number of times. This CDR3 is CASSYAGGNYEQYF. For the CDR3, the DNA is TGTGCCAGCAGTTATGCGGGAGGCAACTACGAGCAGTACTTC. This sequence joins TRBV6-2 or TRBV6-3 and TRBJ2-7, with 8 positions matching TRBD2. V lost 3 bases and J lost 3; bases outside the gene matches: 4. CDR1 and CDR2 (germline): MNHEY, SVGEGT. This CDR3 is 14 amino acids long.

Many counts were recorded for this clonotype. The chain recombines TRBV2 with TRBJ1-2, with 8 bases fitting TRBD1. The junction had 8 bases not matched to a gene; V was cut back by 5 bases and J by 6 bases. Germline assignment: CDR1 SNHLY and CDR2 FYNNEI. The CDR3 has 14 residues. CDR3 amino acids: CASSPPETGDGYTF. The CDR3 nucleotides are TGTGCCAGCAGTCCCCCCGAGACAGGGGATGGCTACACCTTC.

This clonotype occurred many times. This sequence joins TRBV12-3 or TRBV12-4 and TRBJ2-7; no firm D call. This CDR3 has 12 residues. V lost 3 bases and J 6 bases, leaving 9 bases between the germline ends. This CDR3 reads CASSFGIGEQYF. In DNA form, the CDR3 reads TGTGCCAGCAGTTTCGGTATCGGCGAGCAGTACTTC.

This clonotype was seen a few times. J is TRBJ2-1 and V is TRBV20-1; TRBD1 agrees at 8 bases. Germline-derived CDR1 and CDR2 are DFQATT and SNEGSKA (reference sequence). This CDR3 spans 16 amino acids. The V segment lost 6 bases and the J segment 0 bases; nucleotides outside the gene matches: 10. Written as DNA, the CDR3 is TGCAGTGCCGATGGGACAGGCGAAAGCTCCTACAATGAGCAGTTCTTC. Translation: CSADGTGESSYNEQFF.

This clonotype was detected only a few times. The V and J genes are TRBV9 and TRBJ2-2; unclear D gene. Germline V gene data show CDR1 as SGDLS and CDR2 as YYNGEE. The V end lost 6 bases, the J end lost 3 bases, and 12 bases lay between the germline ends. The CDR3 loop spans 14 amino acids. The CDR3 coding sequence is TGTGCCAGCACCCCGCGCTCTCACACCGGGGAGCTGTTTTTT. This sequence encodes CASTPRSHTGELFF.